This TCR beta chain is from a study of cytomegalovirus exposure and HLA in healthy donors. Study-level results: TCR beta chains numbering more than 150 were designated cytomegalovirus-associated. First-cohort TCR clusters were later found to tend to co-occur in the 90 to 150 validation repertoires.

A roughly 120-subject validation cohort, separate from the approximately 670-subject first cohort, supplied the donors. The CDR3 loop spans 13 amino acids. CDR1 and CDR2 from the germline V gene are SGHAT and FQDESV (reference sequence). V was trimmed by 5 bases and J by 9 bases, leaving 17 bases between them. The data were produced by immunoSEQ multiplex PCR, yet TCRdb's version contains in-frame clones alone and is incomplete. In the table there are 250,000 to 350,000 clones, 86% of which are singletons. As for this clone: Its antigen is undetermined.

The TCR sequence derives from a young woman in good health and CMV-seronegative. V gene TRBV11-1 combines with J gene TRBJ2-7; D possibly corresponds to TRBD1 (6 bases). Material: PBMCs. The CDR3 nucleotides read TGTGCCAGCAGCCCCGACAGGACCACACGGCAGTACTTC. Amino acid sequence: CASSPDRTTRQYF.